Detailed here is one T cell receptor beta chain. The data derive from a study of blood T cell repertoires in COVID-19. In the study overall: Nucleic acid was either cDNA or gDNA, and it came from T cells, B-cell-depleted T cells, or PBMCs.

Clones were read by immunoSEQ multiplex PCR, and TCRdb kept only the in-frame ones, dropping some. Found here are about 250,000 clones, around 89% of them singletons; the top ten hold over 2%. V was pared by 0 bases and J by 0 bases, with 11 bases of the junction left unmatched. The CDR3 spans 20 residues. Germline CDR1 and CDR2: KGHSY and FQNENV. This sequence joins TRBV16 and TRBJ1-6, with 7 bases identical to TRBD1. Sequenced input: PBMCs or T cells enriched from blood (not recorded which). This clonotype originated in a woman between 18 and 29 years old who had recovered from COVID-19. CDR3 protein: CASSQSQLLTGNSYNSPLHF. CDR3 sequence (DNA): TGTGCCAGCAGCCAATCCCAGCTATTGACAGGGAACTCCTATAATTCACCCCTCCACTTT.